One and the same sample provided the 18 T cell receptor beta chains below, sequenced in a study of blood T cell repertoires in COVID-19 (dated by TCRdb to about 2020). The library relied on the immunoSEQ multiplex PCR assay. TCRdb obtained this table from immuneACCESS and retained in-frame rearrangements with V and J assigned. These tables miss some clones; where compared with another copy, unresolved V genes account for less than half of the shortfall, and the remainder is unexplained. Recorded for this sample are over 60,000 clones; around 76% of them occurred a single time. Together, the top ten hold under 20% of the sample. Material for sequencing was peripheral blood. The receptor source for this set is a human donor in a cohort sampled during active COVID-19.

This clone was observed a single time. This chain joins TRBV27 and TRBJ2-1; TRBD1 aligns across 9 bases. The CDR3 sequence is 15 residues long. The germline V gene has CDR1 MNHEY and CDR2 SMNVEV (reference sequence). V lost 6 bases to trimming and J lost 5 bases; unmatched junction nucleotides: 8. The CDR3 loop is CASSVDRGPNNEQFF. CDR3 coding DNA: TGTGCCAGCAGCGTGGACAGGGGCCCCAACAATGAGCAGTTCTTC.

The chain has TRBV7-8 and TRBJ2-7, with D perhaps TRBD1 (6 bases). Germline V lookup: CDR1 SGHVS, CDR2 FQNEAQ. Trimming took 3 bases from V and 7 from J, leaving 13 bases between them. CDR3 length: 13 amino acids. As DNA, the CDR3 is TGTGCCAGCAGCTTGACAGGCTCTGGGGAGCAGTACTTC. It encodes CASSLTGSGEQYF.

The gene calls are TRBV4-3 and TRBJ2-7; possibly TRBD2 for D (6 bases). Trimming removed 0 bases at V and 2 bases at J, with 11 bases between. CDR3 size: 15 residues. The germline V gene has CDR1 LGHNA and CDR2 YSLEER. The CDR3 here is CASSQEGGGTYEQYF. The CDR3, as DNA: TGCGCCAGCAGCCAAGAAGGTGGCGGGACCTACGAGCAGTACTTC.

The rearrangement links TRBV6-1 to TRBJ2-7, with a tentative D call TRBD1 (5 bases). Germline V gene data show CDR1 as MNHNS and CDR2 as SASEGT. The CDR3 consists of 13 residues. V was pared by 2 bases and J by 5 bases, with 10 bases between. The CDR3 loop reads CASSESRANEQYF. DNA of the CDR3: TGTGCCAGCAGTGAATCCAGGGCAAACGAGCAGTACTTC.

The chain joins TRBV3-1 (or the pseudogene TRBV3-2) to TRBJ1-2; no definite D call. Germline V lookup: CDR1 LGHDT, CDR2 YNNKEL (reference sequence). Deletions cut 1 base from V and 8 bases from J, with 11 bases between. This CDR3 is built from 13 residues. This CDR3 reads CASSQVSSEGYTF. Written as DNA, the CDR3 is TGTGCCAGCAGCCAAGTATCTTCCGAGGGCTACACCTTC.

A note on this clone: One junction end disagrees with the germline gene, perhaps due to a read error. The V call is TRBV11-2, the J call TRBJ2-7, with D possibly TRBD1 on 5 matching bases. Germline-derived CDR1 and CDR2 are SGHAT and FQNNGV. The CDR3 sequence is 14 residues long. CDR3 in DNA: TGTGCCAGCAGCCTAGACAGACTCTCCTACGAGCAGTACTTC. Its protein is CASSLDRLSYEQYF.

The chain has TRBV2 and TRBJ1-5; D might be TRBD1 (5 bases). The CDR3 has 15 amino acids. V shed 4 bases and J shed 4 bases, with 14 bases lying between them. Looked up from germline, CDR1 is SNHLY and CDR2 is FYNNEI. The CDR3 protein is CASSGGRGSNQPQHF. The CDR3 DNA follows: TGTGCCAGCAGTGGGGGAAGGGGTAGTAATCAGCCCCAGCATTTT.

The chain combines TRBV9 with TRBJ1-5; D is unclear. The V gene lost 3 bases and the J gene lost 7 bases, with 14 bases spanning the gap. The CDR3 length is 14 residues. The germline V gene has CDR1 SGDLS and CDR2 YYNGEE. CDR3 bases: TGTGCCAGCAGCGAGGAGGGTTCTCAACAGCCCCAGCATTTT. It yields the protein CASSEEGSQQPQHF.

This clone was recorded a few times. V and J are TRBV4-2 and TRBJ2-7; 10 positions agree with TRBD2. This CDR3 region has 19 residues. V lost 0 bases and J lost 2; bases outside the gene matches: 13. Germline assignment: CDR1 LGHNA and CDR2 YNFKEQ. The CDR3 protein is CASSQEGLAFTGVPYEQYF. CDR3 nucleotides: TGTGCCAGCAGCCAAGAGGGACTAGCGTTCACGGGGGTCCCCTACGAGCAGTACTTC.

The CDR3 DNA reads TGTGCCAGCAGTGATGGGCGCTATGGCTACACCTTC. Protein: CASSDGRYGYTF. The rearrangement uses TRBV25-1 and TRBJ1-2, with D unclear. V gave up 3 bases and J gave up 4 bases, with 6 bases separating them. Germline lookup yields CDR1 MGHDK and CDR2 SYGVNS. This CDR3 is 12 amino acids long.

The chain carries TRBV3-1 (or the pseudogene TRBV3-2) and TRBJ2-7, with D possibly matching TRBD1 (6 bases). Per germline, CDR1 LGHDT and CDR2 YNNKEL (reference sequence). The CDR3 is 12 amino acids. Trimming shortened V by 2 bases and J by 9 bases, and 11 bases separated the two germline ends. In DNA form, the CDR3 reads TGTGCCAGCAGCCAACAAACAGGGTGGCAGTACTTC. Translating gives CASSQQTGWQYF.

CDR3 protein: CASSREVMNTEAFF. DNA for the CDR3: TGTGCCAGCAGCCGTGAGGTCATGAACACTGAAGCTTTCTTT. V is TRBV2 and J is TRBJ1-1; D is unresolved. This CDR3 has 14 amino acids. The germline V gene has CDR1 SNHLY and CDR2 FYNNEI. V was cut by 6 bases and J by 0 bases, with 11 bases left in between.

The chain couples TRBV7-9 to TRBJ2-5, with a possible D match to TRBD1 (6 bases). V lost 6 bases, J lost 1 base, and 12 bases lay in between. This CDR3 is 14 amino acids long. Germline-derived CDR1 and CDR2 are SEHNR and FQNEAQ (reference sequence). The DNA for the CDR3 is TGTGCCAGCAGGCCTGGACAGCCCCAAGAGACCCAGTACTTC. It translates to CASRPGQPQETQYF.

J is TRBJ2-7 and V is TRBV6-5; D might be TRBD2 (6 bases). Germline V gene data show CDR1 as MNHEY and CDR2 as SVGAGI. The CDR3 sequence is 15 residues long. The V gene lost 0 bases and the J gene lost 0 bases, with 9 bases spanning the gap. The CDR3 region is CASSYSGGRSYEQYF. CDR3 bases: TGTGCCAGCAGTTACTCGGGGGGTCGCTCCTACGAGCAGTACTTC.

This clone has just one count. The chain combines TRBV6-6 with TRBJ2-7; 11 bases map to TRBD2. Trimming removed 5 bases from V and 1 base from J; junction bases left unmatched: 7. Germline CDR1 reads MNHNY; CDR2 reads SVGAGI (reference sequence). The CDR3 is 16 residues long. The CDR3 bases are TGTGCCAGCAGTCCGTCGCTAGCGGGGGGATCCTACGAGCAGTACTTC. Its protein product is CASSPSLAGGSYEQYF.

V gene TRBV7-2 combines with J gene TRBJ1-2; D is undetermined. The CDR3 is 15 amino acids. With 4 bases removed from V and 4 bases from J, the gap between germline ends came to 16 bases. CDR1 SGHTA and CDR2 FQGNSA come from the germline V gene. CDR3 sequence reads: CASSSPSSRSYGYTF. Here the CDR3 DNA reads TGTGCCAGCAGCTCACCCTCGTCGCGAAGCTATGGCTACACCTTC.

CDR3 sequence reads: CASSSQAAQETQYF. The CDR3 DNA follows: TGTGCCAGCAGCTCCCAAGCGGCTCAAGAGACCCAGTACTTC. The chain combines TRBV5-6 with TRBJ2-5, with a possible D match to TRBD2 (5 bases). Trimming shortened V by 3 bases and J by 2 bases, and 11 bases separated the two germline ends. This CDR3 is 14 amino acids long. The germline CDR1 and CDR2 sequences are SGHDT and YYEEEE.

The rearrangement joins TRBV11-2 to TRBJ1-1; TRBD1 is a possible D gene (5 bases). CDR3 length: 15 amino acids. V was trimmed by 4 bases and J by 0 bases, leaving 12 bases between them. Germline-derived CDR1 and CDR2 are SGHAT and FQNNGV. The CDR3 protein is CASSSTRVVNTEAFF. The CDR3 DNA is TGTGCCAGCAGCTCGACCAGGGTAGTGAACACTGAAGCTTTCTTT.